This record concerns one T cell receptor beta chain sequence. This clone was recorded only once. Its specific antigen is unknown. Base qualities are not at hand, and no much larger clone is one base apart. Counted from cysteine to phenylalanine, this CDR3 has 10 amino acids. Only the CDR3 DNA stays, 30 bases, in frame from base 1. CDR1 and CDR2 (SGHKS, YYEKEE) derive from the germline V gene (reference sequence). The V end loses 2 bases and the J end loses 8 bases, and a stretch of 4 bases separates them. These data originate in a study of technical replicates of blood from several donors listed by TCRdb under 2017. Receptors were amplified or captured by the immunoSEQ multiplex PCR assay. Held by TCRdb, this immuneACCESS table contains in-frame sequences only and omits some clones. Under half of the omission traces to an unresolved V gene where checked; the cause of the rest is unknown. The sample profile shows around 83,000 clones; 90% to 95% of them were found once. 0.2% to 0.3% of the sample rests with the top ten.

The sequence came from a human donor in good health. Sequencing used T cells isolated from PBMCs. Here the chain combines TRBV5-5 and TRBJ1-1; no D gene is confidently identified. The nucleotide sequence is TGTGCCAGCAGCTTAATAGAAGCTTTCTTT. Its amino acids are CASSLIEAFF.